This T cell receptor beta chain came from a study of monozygotic twins with cystic fibrosis. Findings and caveats of the study: In 13 of 16 pairs, V gene usage was closest to the co-twin's. Age, concordance and disease severity did not associate with shared CDR3 numbers. Median Simpson clonality of approximately 0.0088 suggested naive T cells predominated.

The trim removed 3 bases at V and 6 bases at J, leaving 8 bases unmatched. The CDR3 is 14 amino acids. Germline CDR1 GTSNPN, CDR2 SVGIG (reference sequence). Clones were sequenced by immunoSEQ multiplex PCR, and TCRdb holds only the in-frame ones, with some missing. This sample yields 11,000 to 15,000 clones, of which roughly 84% are seen a single time; 0.8% to 1.2% belongs to the top ten. With respect to this clone: What it recognizes is unknown.

The receptor was isolated from a boy aged 5-17 years with cystic fibrosis. V usage is TRBV30 and J usage is TRBJ1-5; 7 bases align to TRBD1. Sequencing used blood. DNA for the CDR3: TGTGCCTGGAGCGGAGGAGGGGGCACTCAGCCCCAGCATTTT. Translating gives CAWSGGGGTQPQHF.